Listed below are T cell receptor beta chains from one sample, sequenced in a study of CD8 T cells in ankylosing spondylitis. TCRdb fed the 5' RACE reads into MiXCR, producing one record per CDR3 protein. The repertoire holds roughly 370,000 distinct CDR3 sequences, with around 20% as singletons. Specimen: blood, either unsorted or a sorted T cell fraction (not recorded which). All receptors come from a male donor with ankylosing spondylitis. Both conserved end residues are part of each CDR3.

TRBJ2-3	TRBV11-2	CASSLSGNTDTQYF
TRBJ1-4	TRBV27	CASSLSADGRTNEKLFF
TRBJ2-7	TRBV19	CASSDRDRDRGDEQYF
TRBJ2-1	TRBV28	CASSLRDNSYNEQFF
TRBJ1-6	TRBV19	CASSPRDSPLHF
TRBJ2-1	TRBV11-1	CASSQLGGRALLSSYNEQFF
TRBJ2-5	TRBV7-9	CASSLGIDRGVEETQYF
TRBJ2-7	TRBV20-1	CSVESPKSYEQYF
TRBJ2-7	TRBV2	CASSEGGEGSNEQYF
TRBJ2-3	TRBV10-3	CAISESALDTQYF
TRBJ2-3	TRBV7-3	CASSSGAASTDTQYF